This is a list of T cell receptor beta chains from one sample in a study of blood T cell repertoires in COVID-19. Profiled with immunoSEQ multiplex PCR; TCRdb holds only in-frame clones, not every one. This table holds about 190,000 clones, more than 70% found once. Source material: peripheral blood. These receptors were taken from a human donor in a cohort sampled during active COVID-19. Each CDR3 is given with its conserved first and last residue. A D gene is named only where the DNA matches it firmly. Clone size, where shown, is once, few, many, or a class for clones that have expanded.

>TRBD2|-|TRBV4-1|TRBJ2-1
TGCGCCAGCAGCAGCGGGGGTGCTTACAATGAGCAGTTCTTC
CASSSGGAYNEQFF
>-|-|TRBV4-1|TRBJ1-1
TGCGCCAGCAGCGGGACAATAAGGGACACTGAAGCTTTCTTT
CASSGTIRDTEAFF
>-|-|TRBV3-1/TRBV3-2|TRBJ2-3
TGTGCCAGCAGCCAAGGTCTCCGGTCAGGGGGCACAGATACGCAGTATTTT
CASSQGLRSGGTDTQYF
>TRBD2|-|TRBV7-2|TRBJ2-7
TGTGCCAGCAGCCGGAGGACATTACGACTAGCGGGTTCCTACGAGCAGTACTTC
CASSRRTLRLAGSYEQYF
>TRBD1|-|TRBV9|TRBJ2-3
TGTGCCAGCAGCGTAGCACAGGGGTGGGGCACAGATACGCAGTATTTT
CASSVAQGWGTDTQYF
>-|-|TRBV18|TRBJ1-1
TGTGCCAGCTCCCTCACACAGAACACTGAAGCTTTCTTT
CASSLTQNTEAFF
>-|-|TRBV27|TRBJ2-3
TGTGCCAGCAGTTTATGGCTAGGCGCAGATACGCAGTATTTT
CASSLWLGADTQYF
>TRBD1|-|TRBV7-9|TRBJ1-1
TGTGCCAGCAGCCCTCTAAGAGGACAGGGGAACACTGAAGCTTTCTTT
CASSPLRGQGNTEAFF
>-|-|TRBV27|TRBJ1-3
TGTGCCAGCAGGTCCGGGACACACTCTGGAAACACCATATATTTT
CASRSGTHSGNTIYF
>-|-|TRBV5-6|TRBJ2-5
TGTGCCAGCAGAATCCAGGGGTTAGGGGAGACCCAGTACTTC
CASRIQGLGETQYF
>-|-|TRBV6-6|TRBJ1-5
TGTGCCAGCAGTTACGCTGGTAGCCATCAGCCCCAGCATTTT
CASSYAGSHQPQHF
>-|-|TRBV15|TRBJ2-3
TGTGCCACCAGCAGAGGTCGGAGTAGCACAGATACGCAGTATTTT
CATSRGRSSTDTQYF
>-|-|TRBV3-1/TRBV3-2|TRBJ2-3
TGTGCCAGCAGCCAACGGTGGACAGATACGCAGTATTTT
CASSQRWTDTQYF
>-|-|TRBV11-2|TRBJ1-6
TGTGCCAGCAGCTTACCGTCACAGGCCAATTCACCCCTCCACTTT
CASSLPSQANSPLHF
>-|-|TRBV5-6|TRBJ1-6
TGTGCCAGCACCCTATCCGGGGGTCAAAATTCACCCCTCCACTTT
CASTLSGGQNSPLHF
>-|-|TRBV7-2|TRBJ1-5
TGTGCCAGCAGCTTAGTTAACTCCCAGCCCCAGCATTTT
CASSLVNSQPQHF
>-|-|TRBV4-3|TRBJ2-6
TGCGCCAGCAGCCAAGTTTTTAGCAGCTTTGGGGCCAACGTCCTGACTTTC
CASSQVFSSFGANVLTF
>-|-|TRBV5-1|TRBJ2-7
TGCGCCAGCAGCTTGGCCGCGCAGGCTCGGTGGCAGTACTTC
CASSLAAQARWQYF
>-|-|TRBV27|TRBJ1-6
TGTGCCAGCAGCGTGGACAGTATTAATTCACCCCTCCACTTT
CASSVDSINSPLHF
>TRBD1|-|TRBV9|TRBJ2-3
TGTGCCAGCAGCTCTCGACAGGGGCCGGGAGATACGCAGTATTTT
CASSSRQGPGDTQYF
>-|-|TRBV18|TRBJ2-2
TGTGCCAGCTCACCACAGTCACAGGCGAACACCGGGGAGCTGTTTTTT
CASSPQSQANTGELFF
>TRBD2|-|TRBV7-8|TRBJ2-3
TGTGCCAGCAGCGTCTTGACTAGCGGAAGCACAGATACGCAGTATTTT
CASSVLTSGSTDTQYF
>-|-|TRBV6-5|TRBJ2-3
TGTGCCAGCAGTTACGACGGGGGAACTAAAACAGATACGCAGTATTTT
CASSYDGGTKTDTQYF
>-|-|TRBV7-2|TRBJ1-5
TGTGCCAGCAGCTTAAGTAGAGGGTACAGCAATCAGCCCCAGCATTTT
CASSLSRGYSNQPQHF
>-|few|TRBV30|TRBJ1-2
TGTGCCTGGAGTATTGGGGGGACCTATGGCTACACCTTC
CAWSIGGTYGYTF